The clone carrying this T cell receptor (beta chain) has only one observation. RNA was extracted with the RNeasy kit, and a quantity of about 0.45 to 1 ug was reverse transcribed using random hexamers. immunoSEQ multiplex PCR amplified TCR beta CDR3 across 54 Vbeta, 13 Jbeta. TCRdb re-called the immunoSEQ multiplex PCR reads with MiXCR, one entry per CDR3 protein. There are about 240,000 distinct CDR3 sequences in the sample; about 96% occur only once, and approximately 0.094% lies in the top ten. Sequencing of TCR beta was undertaken in CD8+ and CD4+ T cells derived from blood. Fulfillment of recently defined diagnostic criteria for definite or probable disease was shown by the patients with Susac syndrome. The entry originates in a study of CD8 T cells in Susac syndrome. Study as a whole: Patients with Susac syndrome had blood drawn and were at that point therapy-naive, on corticosteroids, or on intravenous immunoglobulin alone.

Trimming removed 1 base from V and 9 bases from J; junction bases left unmatched: 5. The germline gives CDR1 MGHDK, CDR2 SYGVNS. The CDR3 length is 14 residues. The chain uses TRBV25-1 and TRBJ1-1, with 10 bases aligning to TRBD1. This clonotype originated in a human donor with Susac syndrome. Input material: CD4+ T cells from PBMCs. CDR3 in DNA: TGTGCCAGCAGTGAATTCGGGACAGGGGAAAAAGCTTTCTTT. Protein product: CASSEFGTGEKAFF.